Listed below are T cell receptor beta chains from one sample, sequenced in a study of T cell responses to AZD1222 COVID-19 vaccine. Some clones are missing from TCRdb's copy, which holds only in-frame ones; the method was immunoSEQ multiplex PCR. This sample has 200,000 to 250,000 clones; approximately 94% occur once, and the top ten carry over 0.95%. The sequenced sample was peripheral blood, obtained on day 0 of MenACWY control vaccination. All receptors come from an adult in good health. Each CDR3 is given with its conserved first and last residue. The D gene is left open where the match is weak. Part of the rows lack a size; the others show once, few, many or a class for expanded clones.

size | J | V | D | DNA | CDR3
. | TRBJ1-1 | TRBV3-1/TRBV3-2 | . | TGTGCCAGCAGCCCTTTGGCAGTGAACACTGAAGCTTTCTTT | CASSPLAVNTEAFF
once | TRBJ1-6 | TRBV19 | . | TGTGCCAGTAGTACCGAAAGCTCCTATAATTCACCCCTCCACTTT | CASSTESSYNSPLHF
. | TRBJ2-2 | TRBV5-1 | . | TGCGCCAGCGGCCCTATGAACACCGGGGAGCTGTTTTTT | CASGPMNTGELFF
. | TRBJ2-6 | TRBV19 | TRBD1 | TGTGCCAGTAACAACAGGGGGTTAGGTGGGGCCAACGTCCTGACTTTC | CASNNRGLGGANVLTF
. | TRBJ1-2 | TRBV30 | . | TGTGCCTGGAGTGTTCATATTTCAAACTATGGCTACACCTTC | CAWSVHISNYGYTF
. | TRBJ2-1 | TRBV7-7 | . | TGTGCTAGCAGCATTAACTATGGGGATGAGCAGTTCTTC | CASSINYGDEQFF
. | TRBJ2-3 | TRBV3-1/TRBV3-2 | TRBD2 | TGTGCCAGCAGCTTCAGCGGGGGCACAGATACGCAGTATTTT | CASSFSGGTDTQYF
. | TRBJ2-6 | TRBV7-2 | . | TGTGCCAGCAGCTTAGTAAAGGGGGGGGTCGACGTCCTGACTTTC | CASSLVKGGVDVLTF
. | TRBJ1-2 | TRBV7-8 | . | TGTGCCAGCAGCCCGACAGCTCAGGGCTACACCTTC | CASSPTAQGYTF
. | TRBJ2-7 | TRBV28 | TRBD2 | TGTGCCACGAACCGGGCTAGCGGATACTACGAGCAGTACTTC | CATNRASGYYEQYF
. | TRBJ2-7 | TRBV5-5 | TRBD1 | TGTGCCAGCAGCTTGGTCGGGACAGGGGCCTACGAGCAGTACTTC | CASSLVGTGAYEQYF
. | TRBJ1-1 | TRBV30 | TRBD1 | TGTGCCTGCCCCCGGCCGGGACAGGGAGGTACTGAAGCTTTCTTT | CACPRPGQGGTEAFF
. | TRBJ1-2 | TRBV28 | TRBD1 | TGTGCCAGCACCCCAGGGGGTTTACGGGGCTACACCTTC | CASTPGGLRGYTF
once | TRBJ1-2 | TRBV7-6 | . | TGTGCCAGCACCCCCGGACGAGGGATCTATGGCTACACCTTC | CASTPGRGIYGYTF
. | TRBJ1-3 | TRBV9 | . | TGTGCCAGCAGCCTCGGGACAACCTCTGGAAACACCATATATTTT | CASSLGTTSGNTIYF
. | TRBJ1-2 | TRBV10-3 | . | TGTGCCATCAGTGAGCTGGCAGTTTATGGCTACACCTTC | CAISELAVYGYTF
. | TRBJ1-2 | TRBV18 | . | TGTGCCAGCTCGGAGGGGGGAAGCTATGGCTACACCTTC | CASSEGGSYGYTF
. | TRBJ2-1 | TRBV18 | TRBD2 | TGTGCCAGCTCACCAAAGTGGGGGGGTGAGCAGTTCTTC | CASSPKWGGEQFF
. | TRBJ2-1 | TRBV28 | TRBD2 | TGTGCCAGCAGTTTAGTAGCGGGGGGGAATGAGCAGTTCTTC | CASSLVAGGNEQFF
. | TRBJ2-2 | TRBV7-2 | TRBD2 | TGTGCCAGCAATCTAGCGGGGGGGCTGAACACCGGGGAGCTGTTTTTT | CASNLAGGLNTGELFF
. | TRBJ1-6 | TRBV9 | . | TGTGCCAGCAGCGTAAATCAGGCCTATTCACCCCTCCACTTT | CASSVNQAYSPLHF
. | TRBJ1-6 | TRBV6-6 | . | TGTGCCAGCAGTTACAACCAACCCTCCCATAATTCACCCCTCCACTTT | CASSYNQPSHNSPLHF
. | TRBJ2-2 | TRBV2 | TRBD2 | TGTGCCAGCCAGCGGGGACCCACCGGGGAGCTGTTTTTT | CASQRGPTGELFF
few | TRBJ1-2 | TRBV2 | TRBD1 | TGTGCCAGCAGTAAACAGGGGGCGGGCTATGGCTACACCTTC | CASSKQGAGYGYTF
. | TRBJ2-7 | TRBV30 | TRBD1 | TGTGCCTGGAGTATAACCGGGACAGGGTCCTACGAGCAGTACTTC | CAWSITGTGSYEQYF
. | TRBJ1-5 | TRBV6-1 | . | TGTGCCAGCAGTGAAAGGATAGGGAATCAGCCCCAGCATTTT | CASSERIGNQPQHF
. | TRBJ1-1 | TRBV9 | . | TGTGCCAGCAGCGTAGAGGGGAACACTGAAGCTTTCTTT | CASSVEGNTEAFF
. | TRBJ1-4 | TRBV6-6 | . | TGTGCCAGCAGTTACTCCGACAGAAGTAATGAAAAACTGTTTTTT | CASSYSDRSNEKLFF
. | TRBJ2-7 | TRBV20-1 | TRBD1 | TGCAGTGCTAGTAGACAGGGAAATTCCCACGAGCAGTACTTC | CSASRQGNSHEQYF
. | TRBJ2-4 | TRBV28 | TRBD1 | TGTGCCAGCAGTGTACCCGGGACAGCTCTAGCCAAAAACATTCAGTACTTC | CASSVPGTALAKNIQYF
. | TRBJ1-2 | TRBV3-1/TRBV3-2 | . | TGTGCCAGCAGCCAAGATCACCCAGCTCAGGGGCCTAATGGCTACACCTTC | CASSQDHPAQGPNGYTF
. | TRBJ1-1 | TRBV5-5 | TRBD1 | TGTGCCAGCAGCCCGGATGACTTCAGGGGGCTGGACACTGAAGCTTTCTTT | CASSPDDFRGLDTEAFF
. | TRBJ2-5 | TRBV6-2/TRBV6-3 | . | TGTGCCAGCAGCCCGGCGGAAGAGACCCAGTACTTC | CASSPAEETQYF
once | TRBJ2-7 | TRBV10-2 | . | TGCGCCAGCATGGGGCGCGACGACTACGAGCAGTACTTC | CASMGRDDYEQYF
. | TRBJ1-4 | TRBV7-9 | TRBD1 | TGTGCCAGCAGCTTAGGCCCTACAGGGGGTCCTAGGGAAAAACTGTTTTTT | CASSLGPTGGPREKLFF
. | TRBJ2-7 | TRBV5-1 | TRBD1 | TGCGCCAGCAGCTTGGCCACGGCGGTGAGGACAGGGGGCTACGAGCAGTACTTC | CASSLATAVRTGGYEQYF
. | TRBJ1-1 | TRBV6-6 | . | TGTGCCAGCAGCTTCGTGGGGGGAGGCGGTTTCTTT | CASSFVGGGGFF
. | TRBJ1-5 | TRBV30 | . | TGTGCCTGGAGTGACCTCTATCAGCCCCAGCATTTT | CAWSDLYQPQHF
. | TRBJ1-1 | TRBV2 | TRBD1 | TGTGCCAGCATCCAATGGGACAGGTCCTCGGATTCCGGTTTCTTT | CASIQWDRSSDSGFF
. | TRBJ2-1 | TRBV4-3 | . | TGCGCCAGCAGCCCCGAGTCGTGGGGTGAGCAGTTCTTC | CASSPESWGEQFF
. | TRBJ1-2 | TRBV6-1 | . | TGTGCCAGCAGTGAAGACAGTCGGCATGGCTACACCTTC | CASSEDSRHGYTF